This T cell receptor (beta chain) was recorded in a study of long-term antiretroviral therapy in people with HIV. Study information: Some samples came about a decade before the 2015 immediate-ART recommendation, and these were the earliest. Findings and limits, study-wide: Control repertoires displayed wider CDR3 length ranges than the HIV repertoires. Clonal populations expanded prior to ART predominated within the repertoire at all time points.

This CDR3 is 14 amino acids long. CDR1 and CDR2 (germline): SEHNR, FQNEAQ (reference sequence). The V and J ends lost 5 bases and 5 bases, in that order; junction bases with no gene match: 8. A word on this clone: Its antigen is still unknown.

The assay, immunoSEQ v3.0, was run at survey level. This table comes from immunoSEQ multiplex PCR, and its TCRdb copy is limited to in-frame clones, with some not included. The sample shows tens of thousands of clones, more than 70% of them seen only once. The J gene is TRBJ2-5, the V gene TRBV7-9; TRBD1 matches at 7 bases. The source was unsorted PBMCs, collected 4.8 to 5 years after starting antiretroviral therapy. This TCR was sampled from a man aged 35-49 years with HIV. CDR3 sequence reads: CASSQQGPQETQYF. CDR3 DNA: TGTGCCAGCAGCCAACAGGGGCCCCAGGAGACCCAGTACTTC.